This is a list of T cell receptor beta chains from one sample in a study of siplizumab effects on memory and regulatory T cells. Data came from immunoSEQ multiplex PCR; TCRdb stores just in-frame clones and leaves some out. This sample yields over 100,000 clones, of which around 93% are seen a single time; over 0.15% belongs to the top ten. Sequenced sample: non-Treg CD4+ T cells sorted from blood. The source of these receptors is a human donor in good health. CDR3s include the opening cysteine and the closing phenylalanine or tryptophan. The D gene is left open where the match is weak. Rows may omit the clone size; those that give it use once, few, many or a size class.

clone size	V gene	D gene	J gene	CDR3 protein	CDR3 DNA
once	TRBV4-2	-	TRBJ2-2	CASRKGPGELFF	TGTGCCAGCAGGAAAGGCCCGGGGGAGCTGTTTTTT
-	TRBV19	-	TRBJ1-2	CASRGGFYDYGYTF	TGTGCCAGTAGAGGGGGGTTTTATGACTATGGCTACACCTTC
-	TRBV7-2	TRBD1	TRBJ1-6	CASSLSGSGTVSPLHF	TGTGCCAGCAGCTTATCGGGATCGGGGACAGTTTCACCCCTCCACTTT
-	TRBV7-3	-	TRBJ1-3	CASSILVNGTHSGNTIYF	TGTGCCAGCAGTATTCTCGTTAACGGCACCCACTCTGGAAACACCATATATTTT
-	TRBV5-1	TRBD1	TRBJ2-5	CASSPLDREEQYF	TGCGCCAGCAGCCCCCTTGACAGGGAAGAGCAGTACTTC
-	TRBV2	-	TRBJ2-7	CASSSGWALSYEQYF	TGTGCCAGCAGCAGTGGATGGGCCCTCTCCTACGAGCAGTACTTC
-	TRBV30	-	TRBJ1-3	CAWALGGVSGNTIYF	TGTGCCTGGGCACTCGGAGGGGTCTCTGGAAACACCATATATTTT
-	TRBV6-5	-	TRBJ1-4	CASSLGTDNEKLFF	TGTGCCAGCAGTTTGGGGACGGATAATGAAAAACTGTTTTTT
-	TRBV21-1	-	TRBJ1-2	CASSQRGRDRKNYGYTF	TGTGCCAGCAGCCAAAGGGGAAGGGACAGAAAAAACTATGGCTACACCTTC
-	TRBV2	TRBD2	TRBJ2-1	CASSPGLAGGKSYNEQFF	TGTGCCAGCAGCCCGGGACTAGCGGGGGGGAAGTCCTACAATGAGCAGTTCTTC
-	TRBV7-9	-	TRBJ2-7	CASSLEHYEQYF	TGTGCCAGCAGCTTAGAGCATTACGAGCAGTACTTC
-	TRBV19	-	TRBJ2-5	CASGVRETQYF	TGTGCCAGTGGTGTCCGGGAGACCCAGTACTTC
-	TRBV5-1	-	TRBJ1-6	CASSLVAGDSPLHF	TGCGCCAGCAGCTTGGTGGCAGGGGATTCACCCCTCCACTTT
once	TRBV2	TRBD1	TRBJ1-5	CASRNQGDQPQHF	TGTGCCAGCAGGAATCAGGGGGATCAGCCCCAGCATTTT
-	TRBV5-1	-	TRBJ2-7	CASSLRGPGDEQYF	TGCGCCAGCAGCTTGCGCGGGCCGGGCGACGAGCAGTACTTC
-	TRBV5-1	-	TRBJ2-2	CASSLQDTGELFF	TGCGCCAGCAGCTTGCAGGACACCGGGGAGCTGTTTTTT
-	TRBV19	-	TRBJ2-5	CASSTKAQRTQYF	TGTGCCAGTAGTACCAAGGCCCAGAGGACCCAGTACTTC
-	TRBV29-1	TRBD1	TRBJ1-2	CSVQTGTGVYGYTF	TGCAGCGTGCAGACCGGGACAGGGGTCTATGGCTACACCTTC
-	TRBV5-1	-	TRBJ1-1	CASSFTGAQGRAFF	TGCGCCAGCAGCTTTACGGGGGCCCAAGGTAGGGCTTTCTTT
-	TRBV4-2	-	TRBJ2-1	CASSQEDVAASYNEQFF	TGTGCCAGCAGCCAAGAAGATGTTGCAGCATCCTACAATGAGCAGTTCTTC
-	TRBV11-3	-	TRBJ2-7	CASSHRVDEQYF	TGTGCCAGCAGCCATCGGGTTGACGAGCAGTACTTC
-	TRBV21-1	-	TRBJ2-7	CASPVMDRSYEQYF	TGTGCCAGCCCAGTTATGGACCGATCATACGAGCAGTACTTC
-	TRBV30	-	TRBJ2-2	CAWSTTAGELFF	TGTGCCTGGAGTACCACCGCCGGGGAGCTGTTTTTT
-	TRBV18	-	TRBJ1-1	CASSPQGLNTEAFF	TGTGCCAGCTCACCACAAGGGTTAAACACTGAAGCTTTCTTT
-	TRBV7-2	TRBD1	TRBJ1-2	CASSLTRDSPAGYTF	TGTGCCAGCAGCCTAACCCGGGACAGTCCTGCGGGCTACACCTTC
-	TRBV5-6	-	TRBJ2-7	CASSHVGMSYEQYF	TGTGCCAGCAGTCACGTCGGAATGTCCTACGAGCAGTACTTC
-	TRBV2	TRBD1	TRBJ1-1	CASSIQGARTEAFF	TGTGCCAGCAGTATCCAGGGGGCGCGCACTGAAGCTTTCTTT
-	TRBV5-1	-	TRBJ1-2	CASSAVGDYGYTF	TGCGCCAGCAGCGCGGTTGGGGACTATGGCTACACCTTC
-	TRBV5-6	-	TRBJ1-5	CAGSLRGRHQPQHF	TGTGCCGGCAGCTTGAGGGGCAGGCATCAGCCCCAGCATTTT
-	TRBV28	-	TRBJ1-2	CASSRGTAGYTF	TGTGCCAGCAGCCGGGGAACAGCTGGCTACACCTTC
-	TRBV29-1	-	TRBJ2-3	CSVVESLLISTDTQYF	TGCAGCGTTGTGGAGTCTCTCTTAATCAGCACAGATACGCAGTATTTT
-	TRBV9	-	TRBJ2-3	CASSVGVGGTDTQYF	TGTGCCAGCAGCGTAGGGGTGGGGGGCACAGATACGCAGTATTTT
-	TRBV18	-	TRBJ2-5	CASSRPIPGTLGGQETQYF	TGTGCCAGCTCACGACCAATACCCGGGACGTTGGGAGGCCAAGAGACCCAGTACTTC
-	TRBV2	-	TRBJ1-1	CARTKDSEAFF	TGTGCCAGGACGAAGGACAGTGAAGCTTTCTTT
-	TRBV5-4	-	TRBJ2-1	CASSFFSSYNEQFF	TGTGCCAGCAGCTTCTTCTCTTCCTACAATGAGCAGTTCTTC
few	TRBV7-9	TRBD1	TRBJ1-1	CASSPDRATGAFF	TGTGCCAGCAGCCCCGACAGGGCTACGGGGGCTTTCTTT
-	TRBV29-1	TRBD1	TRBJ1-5	CSVATGGGQPQHF	TGCAGCGTGGCCACAGGGGGAGGGCAGCCCCAGCATTTT
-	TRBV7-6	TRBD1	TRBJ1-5	CASSLQTGEVGQPQHF	TGTGCCAGCAGCTTGCAGACAGGGGAGGTAGGCCAGCCCCAGCATTTT
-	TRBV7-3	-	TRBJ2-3	CASSLSSTDTQYF	TGTGCCAGCAGCTTATCGTCCACAGATACGCAGTATTTT
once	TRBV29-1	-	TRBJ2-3	CSVEPGTADTQYF	TGCAGCGTTGAACCCGGAACAGCAGATACGCAGTATTTT
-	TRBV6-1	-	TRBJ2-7	CASSESGRSYEQYF	TGTGCCAGCAGTGAGTCGGGGAGATCCTACGAGCAGTACTTC
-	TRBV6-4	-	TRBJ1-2	CASSDSGQANYGYTF	TGTGCCAGCAGTGACTCAGGGCAAGCTAACTATGGCTACACCTTC
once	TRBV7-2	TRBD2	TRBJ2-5	CASSFLAGGETQYF	TGTGCCAGCAGCTTTCTAGCGGGGGGTGAGACCCAGTACTTC
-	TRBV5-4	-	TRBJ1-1	CASSFGEVNTEAFF	TGTGCCAGCAGCTTTGGAGAGGTAAACACTGAAGCTTTCTTT
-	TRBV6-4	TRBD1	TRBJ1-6	CASSDSRDSFSPLHF	TGTGCCAGCAGTGACTCTAGGGACAGTTTTTCACCCCTCCACTTT